This passage covers 11 T cell receptor beta chains from one sample sequenced in a study of T cell changes during pregnancy in multiple sclerosis. The table came from immunoSEQ multiplex PCR; TCRdb's copy has only in-frame clones and leaves some out. The table records tens of thousands of clones, around 94% of them present only once. Specimen: CD4+ T cells from peripheral blood mononuclear cells, collected in the third trimester of pregnancy. The receptors derive from a female donor with multiple sclerosis, enrolled in a pregnancy study.

The genes are TRBV4-3 and TRBJ2-7, with D perhaps matching TRBD1 (6 bases). Germline V lookup: CDR1 LGHNA, CDR2 YSLEER. Trimming shortened V by 0 bases and J by 6 bases, and 15 bases separated the two germline ends. The CDR3 spans 15 residues. CDR3 loop: CASSQETGTPSEQYF. CDR3 DNA sequence: TGCGCCAGCAGCCAAGAAACAGGGACCCCTTCCGAGCAGTACTTC.

The rearrangement links TRBV4-1 to TRBJ2-7; D unresolved. Germline V CDR1 and CDR2: MGHRA, YSYEKL. Trimming removed 1 base at V and 0 bases at J, with 22 bases between. The CDR3 is made up of 19 amino acids. CDR3 loop: CASSQVPLLARPHSYEQYF. As DNA, the CDR3 is TGCGCCAGCAGCCAAGTCCCCCTTTTAGCCCGGCCGCACTCCTACGAGCAGTACTTC.

The genes are TRBV4-3 and TRBJ1-4, with 7 nucleotides matching TRBD1. The CDR3 is 16 residues long. The ends lost 0 bases at V and 8 bases at J; junction bases unmatched: 9. The germline V gene has CDR1 LGHNA and CDR2 YSLEER. DNA of the CDR3: TGCGCCAGCAGCCAAGATTTGAGAGGGGGCAGGGAAAAACTGTTTTTT. It yields the protein CASSQDLRGGREKLFF.

Sample share makes this clone medium-sized. The chain joins TRBV2 to TRBJ2-1, with 8 bases lining up with TRBD1. The CDR3 extends over 12 amino acids. Germline assignment: CDR1 SNHLY and CDR2 FYNNEI. V lost 6 bases, J lost 7 bases, and 2 bases stayed unmatched. The CDR3 here is CASRRQGNEQFF. The CDR3 bases are TGTGCCAGCAGAAGACAGGGGAATGAGCAGTTCTTC.

This chain uses TRBV19 with TRBJ1-1; perhaps TRBD1 as D (5 bases). The germline V gene has CDR1 LNHDA and CDR2 SQIVND (reference sequence). The CDR3 has 13 amino acids. V was cut by 1 base and J by 8 bases, with 11 bases left in between. CDR3 residues: CASSIAFGGEAFF. The CDR3 DNA reads TGTGCCAGTAGTATAGCCTTTGGGGGGGAAGCTTTCTTT.

This rearrangement joins TRBV19 to TRBJ1-6; 10 bases agree with TRBD1. In germline, CDR1 is LNHDA, CDR2 SQIVND (reference sequence). Unmatched junction bases numbered 7, after V lost 4 bases and J lost 7 bases. This CDR3 is 16 amino acids long. This CDR3 is CASSKDRGLENSPLHF. The CDR3 bases are TGTGCCAGTAGTAAAGACAGGGGGCTGGAAAATTCACCCCTCCACTTT. Based on the CDR3 plus reference TRBV19 and TRBJ1-6, the full variable domain is DGGITQSPKYLFRKEGQNVTLSCEQNLNHDAMYWYRQDPGQGLRLIYYSQIVNDFQKGDIAEGYSVSREKKESFPLTVTSAQKNPTAFYLCASSKDRGLENSPLHFGNGTRLTVT.

The rearrangement links TRBV30 to TRBJ2-7, with TRBD1 as a possible D gene (6 bases). CDR3 length: 13 amino acids. V was trimmed by 2 bases and J by 3 bases, leaving 11 bases between them. CDR1 is GTSNPN and CDR2 is SVGIG in the germline V gene (reference sequence). The chain's CDR3 is CAWSPGARYEQYF. In DNA form, the CDR3 reads TGTGCCTGGAGTCCAGGGGCCCGCTACGAGCAGTACTTC.

This chain joins TRBV29-1 and TRBJ1-1, with 10 nucleotides matching TRBD1. V dropped 7 bases and J dropped 5; count of bases not matched to a gene: 4. This CDR3 is built from 12 residues. The germline gives CDR1 SQVTM, CDR2 ANQGSEA. The CDR3 nucleotides are TGCAGCGCAGGGACAGGGGATACTGAAGCTTTCTTT. Its translation is CSAGTGDTEAFF.

The rearrangement joins TRBV4-1 to TRBJ2-2; 11 bases agree with TRBD1. V lost 2 bases, J lost 3 bases, and 5 bases stayed unmatched. CDR3 size: 17 residues. CDR1 MGHRA and CDR2 YSYEKL come from the germline V gene. The CDR3 spells CASSQWGQGGDTGELFF. The CDR3 DNA follows: TGCGCCAGCAGCCAATGGGGACAGGGGGGGGACACCGGGGAGCTGTTTTTT.

The rearrangement links TRBV7-2 to TRBJ1-2; no definite D call. This CDR3 is 15 amino acids long. The germline CDR1 and CDR2 sequences are SGHTA and FQGNSA. The V end lost 1 base, the J end lost 0 bases, and 9 bases lay between the germline ends. The CDR3: CASSLGIPANYGYTF. In DNA, the CDR3 is TGTGCCAGCAGCTTAGGTATTCCAGCTAACTATGGCTACACCTTC.

This clone has more than one count but fewer than ten. This sequence joins TRBV2 and TRBJ1-1; D may be TRBD1 (5 bases). V lost 7 bases, J lost 5 bases, and 14 bases lay in between. The germline V gene encodes CDR1 SNHLY and CDR2 FYNNEI. This CDR3 is built from 13 residues. Written as DNA, the CDR3 is TGTGCCAGCAAGTCACTTGGGGGGACTGAAGCTTTCTTT. Its translation is CASKSLGGTEAFF.